The source of this TCR beta chain is a study of blood T cell repertoires in COVID-19. Study as a whole: Nucleic acid was either cDNA or gDNA, and it came from T cells, B-cell-depleted T cells, or PBMCs.

CDR3 length: 15 amino acids. V gave up 5 bases and J gave up 7 bases; unmatched junction bases: 9. Germline lookup yields CDR1 SGHTA and CDR2 FQGNSA. In the original analysis: Reference gene primer amplification in the assay estimated nucleated cell counts. Only in-frame clones appear in the TCRdb table, and some are missing; sequencing was by immunoSEQ multiplex PCR. V, J and clone size are those of that table, while D and trimming were read from the DNA. The sample contains 250,000 or so clones, roughly nine tenths of which appear only once. This TCR was sampled from a young man with active or convalescent COVID-19. Sequencing input: peripheral blood. This chain joins TRBV7-2 and TRBJ1-4; 8 bases are shared with TRBD1. The chain's CDR3 is CASSPDRGLGEKLFF. The CDR3 region has the DNA TGTGCCAGCAGCCCCGACAGGGGTCTTGGTGAAAAACTGTTTTTT.